The entry below describes one TCR beta chain. The antigen is not known. This specimen belongs to a study of shared clonotypes between healthy human individuals. Study observations and caveats: Against clonotypes common to all four donors, non-shared ones had lower generation probabilities.

CDR1 and CDR2 (germline): SGHVS, FNYEAQ. After removal of 3 bases from V and 1 base from J, the junction contained 2 bases not matched to a gene. The CDR3 loop spans 17 amino acids. In replicate PCRs of sorted subsets, 150 to 200 ng DNA, about 30,000 T cell genomes, was used. Here immunoSEQ multiplex PCR was the method, and the copy in TCRdb shows in-frame clones only, minus some. The sample yields hundreds of thousands of clones, around 72% seen once. Sequencing was carried out using memory CD4+ T cells sorted from blood. Noted subset: CD45RA-negative fraction. This clonotype was sampled from a woman in her twenties or thirties in good health. This chain uses TRBV7-6 with TRBJ2-1; 14 bases agree with TRBD2. CDR3 bases: TGTGCCAGCAGCTTTGGACTAGCGGGAGGATCCTACAATGAGCAGTTCTTC. It specifies CASSFGLAGGSYNEQFF.